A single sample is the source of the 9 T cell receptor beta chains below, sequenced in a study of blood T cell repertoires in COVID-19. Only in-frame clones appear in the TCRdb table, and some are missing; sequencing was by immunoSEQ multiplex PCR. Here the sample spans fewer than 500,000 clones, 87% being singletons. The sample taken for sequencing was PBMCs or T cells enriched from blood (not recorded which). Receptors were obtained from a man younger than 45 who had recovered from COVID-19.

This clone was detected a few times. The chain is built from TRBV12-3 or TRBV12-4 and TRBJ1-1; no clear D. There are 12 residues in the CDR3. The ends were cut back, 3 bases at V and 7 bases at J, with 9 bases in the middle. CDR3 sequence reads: CASSFLRLEAFF. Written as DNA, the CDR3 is TGTGCCAGCAGTTTTTTGAGGCTTGAAGCTTTCTTT.

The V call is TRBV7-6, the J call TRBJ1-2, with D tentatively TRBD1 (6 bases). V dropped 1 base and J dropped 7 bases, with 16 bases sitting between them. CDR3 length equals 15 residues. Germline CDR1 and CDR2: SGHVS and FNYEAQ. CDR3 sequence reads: CASSLEGPGTFGYTF. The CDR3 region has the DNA TGTGCCAGCAGCTTAGAAGGCCCTGGGACATTTGGCTACACCTTC.

The CDR3 coding sequence is TGTGCCAGCAGCTTAGTTCACGGGATCACCGGGGAGCTGTTTTTT. Translating it yields CASSLVHGITGELFF. The chain has TRBV7-2 and TRBJ2-2; maybe TRBD2 (5 bases). Per germline, CDR1 SGHTA and CDR2 FQGNSA. V was trimmed by 1 base and J by 4 bases, leaving 10 bases between them. This CDR3 has 15 amino acids.

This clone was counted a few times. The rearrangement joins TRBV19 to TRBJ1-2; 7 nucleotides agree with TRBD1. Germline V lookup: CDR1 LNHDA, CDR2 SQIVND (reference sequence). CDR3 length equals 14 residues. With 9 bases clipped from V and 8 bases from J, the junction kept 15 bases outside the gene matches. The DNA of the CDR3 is TGTGCCAGCCGTCATGTCGGGACAGAGGAAGGCTACACCTTC. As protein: CASRHVGTEEGYTF. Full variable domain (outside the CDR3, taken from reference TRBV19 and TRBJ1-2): DGGITQSPKYLFRKEGQNVTLSCEQNLNHDAMYWYRQDPGQGLRLIYYSQIVNDFQKGDIAEGYSVSREKKESFPLTVTSAQKNPTAFYLCASRHVGTEEGYTFGSGTRLTVV.

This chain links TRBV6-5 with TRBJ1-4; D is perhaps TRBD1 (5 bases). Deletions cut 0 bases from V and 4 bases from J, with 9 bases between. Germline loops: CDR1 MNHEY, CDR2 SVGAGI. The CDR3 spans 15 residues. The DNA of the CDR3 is TGTGCCAGCAGTTACTCGGGACTCAATAATGAAAAACTGTTTTTT. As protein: CASSYSGLNNEKLFF.

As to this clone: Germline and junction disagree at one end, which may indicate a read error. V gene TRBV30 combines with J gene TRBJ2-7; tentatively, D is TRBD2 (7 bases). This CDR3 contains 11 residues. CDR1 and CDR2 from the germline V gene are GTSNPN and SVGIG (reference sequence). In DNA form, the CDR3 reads TGTGCCTGGAGTAAACAGGGAGGGGAAGACTTC. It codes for CAWSKQGGEDF.

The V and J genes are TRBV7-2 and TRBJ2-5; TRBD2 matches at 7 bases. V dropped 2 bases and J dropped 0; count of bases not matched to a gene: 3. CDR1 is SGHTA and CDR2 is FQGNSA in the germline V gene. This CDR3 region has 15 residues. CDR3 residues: CASSLTGGYQETQYF. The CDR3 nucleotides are TGTGCCAGCAGCTTAACGGGGGGATACCAAGAGACCCAGTACTTC.

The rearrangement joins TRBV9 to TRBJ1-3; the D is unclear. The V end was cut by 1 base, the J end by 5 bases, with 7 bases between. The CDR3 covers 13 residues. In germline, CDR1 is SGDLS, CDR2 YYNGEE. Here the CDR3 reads CASSVSLRNTIYF. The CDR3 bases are TGTGCCAGCAGCGTAAGCTTAAGAAACACCATATATTTT.

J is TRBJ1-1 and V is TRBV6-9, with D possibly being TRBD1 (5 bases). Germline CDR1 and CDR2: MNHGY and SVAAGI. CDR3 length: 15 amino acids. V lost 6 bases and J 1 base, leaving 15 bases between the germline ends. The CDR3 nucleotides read TGTGCCAGCAGCACAACCGACAGCCAGAACACTGAAGCTTTCTTT. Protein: CASSTTDSQNTEAFF.